The 4 T cell receptor beta chains given below trace back to one sample, sequenced in a study of blood T cell repertoires in COVID-19. The method was immunoSEQ multiplex PCR; TCRdb's version includes in-frame clones alone and lacks a portion of them. The sample gives about 240,000 clones, more than 85% of which show up once; roughly 3.7% is in the top ten. The material sequenced was PBMCs or T cells enriched from blood (not recorded which). These TCRs come from a woman aged 25-40 years who had recovered from COVID-19.

This clone has just one count. The J gene is TRBJ1-2, the V gene TRBV7-8; D is unclear. This CDR3 is 16 amino acids long. Germline loops: CDR1 SGHVS, CDR2 FQNEAQ. The V gene lost 0 bases and the J gene lost 3 bases, with 14 bases spanning the gap. DNA for the CDR3: TGTGCCAGCAGCTTAGCGCCCGGCGAGGAGGACTATGGCTACACCTTC. It is translated as CASSLAPGEEDYGYTF.

The V call is TRBV28, the J call TRBJ2-3; 9 nucleotides agree with TRBD1. Germline values: CDR1 MDHEN, CDR2 SYDVKM. The CDR3 sequence is 15 residues long. V was pared by 4 bases and J by 5 bases, with 7 bases of the junction left unmatched. In nucleotides, the CDR3 is TGTGCCAGCAGTTCACCGACAGGGGGAGTAGATACGCAGTATTTT. It yields the protein CASSSPTGGVDTQYF.

The chain recombines TRBV28 with TRBJ2-7, with a tentative D call TRBD2 (6 bases). Germline CDR1 is MDHEN and CDR2 is SYDVKM. CDR3 length equals 15 residues. With 3 bases removed from V and 0 bases from J, the gap between germline ends came to 12 bases. This chain's CDR3 is CASSFPAGVSYEQYF. In DNA, the CDR3 is TGTGCCAGCAGTTTCCCAGCGGGCGTCTCCTACGAGCAGTACTTC.

The chain couples TRBV7-8 to TRBJ2-5; D call uncertain. The V and J ends lost 5 bases and 2 bases respectively, with 15 bases between them. In germline, CDR1 is SGHVS, CDR2 FQNEAQ. The CDR3 runs to 15 residues. Written as DNA, the CDR3 is TGTGCCAGCAGCCTCCCCGCCACAGTTCAAGAGACCCAGTACTTC. This encodes CASSLPATVQETQYF.